Reported below is one T cell receptor (beta chain). Libraries were prepared by immunoSEQ multiplex PCR; TCRdb keeps only in-frame clonotypes and omits some of them. The table lists 60,000 to 75,000 clones, 70% to 90% of them singletons. The sample comes from a study of OX40 agonist ivuxolimab in advanced cancers. The sequence was collected from an adult with an advanced solid tumor such as melanoma, head and neck, liver or kidney cancer. The sample was CD4+ or CD8+ T cells sorted from blood, taken in a trial of the OX40 agonist ivuxolimab.

DNA of the CDR3: TGTGCCAGCAGTATCACGTATGGGTATGAAGCTTTCTTT. Translating it yields CASSITYGYEAFF. The rearrangement links TRBV6-5 to TRBJ1-1; D unclear. In germline, CDR1 is MNHEY, CDR2 SVGAGI. The CDR3 contains 13 residues. V lost 5 bases and J lost 7, with 14 bases in between.